The 9 T cell receptor beta chains reported below all come from one sample, sequenced in a study of regulatory T cells in long-lasting Graves disease. Time point specified: newly diagnosed GD, antithyroid drugs for less than 3 months. From RNA extracted from PBMCs, the TCR library was made. Sequencing libraries for TCR beta were prepared with iRepertoire HTBI primers and Arm-PCR of CDR3 regions. TCRdb ran MiXCR on the multiplex PCR reads and lists one entry per CDR3 protein. Here the sample spans around 500,000 distinct CDR3 sequences, more than 10% being singletons. These data were also reused for a study on T cells in Graves' hyperthyroidism and ophthalmopathy.

Sequences were derived from peripheral blood mononuclear cells (PBMCs), sampled at new diagnosis, from a patient treated with antithyroid drugs. These TCRs come from a woman in her 30s with Graves disease.

A word on this clonotype: It may be a read error: a sequence one base away is much more abundant. This likely comes from a read error, as the CDR3 has no conserved phenylalanine or tryptophan at its end. The rearrangement links TRBV27 to TRBJ2-1, with 10 bases aligning to TRBD2. Losses at the gene ends were 4 bases for V and 1 base for J; bases not matched to a gene: 7. CDR1 and CDR2 from the germline V gene are MNHEY and SMNVEV (reference sequence). The length of the CDR3 is 17 residues. The CDR3 is CASSSPTSGFSYNEQFL. The CDR3, as DNA: TGTGCCAGCAGTTCACCGACTAGCGGGTTTTCCTACAATGAGCAGTTCTTA.

This clonotype was seen repeatedly, ten times or more. The CDR3 protein is CASSPGTGLIFLDYGYTF. The CDR3 DNA sequence: TGTGCCAGTAGTCCCGGGACAGGGCTAATCTTCCTAGACTATGGCTACACCTTC. The chain carries TRBV19 and TRBJ1-2; 9 nucleotides line up with TRBD1. J gave up 3 bases and V 5 bases, and 16 bases lay outside the gene matches. The germline V gene has CDR1 LNHDA and CDR2 SQIVND (reference sequence). This CDR3 contains 18 residues.

This clonotype was detected many times. The chain joins TRBV2 to TRBJ1-4; D uncertain. V dropped 3 bases and J dropped 2 bases, with 10 bases sitting between them. Germline lookup yields CDR1 SNHLY and CDR2 FYNNEI. CDR3 size: 15 residues. In DNA form, the CDR3 reads TGTGCCAGCAGTGACTTTGGAGGGACTAATGAAAAACTGTTTTTT. Translated, it gives CASSDFGGTNEKLFF. The full variable domain, in which reference TRBV2 and TRBJ1-4 provide the parts outside the CDR3, is EPEVTQTPSHQVTQMGQEVILRCVPISNHLYFYWYRQILGQKVEFLVSFYNNEISEKSEIFDDQFSVERPDGSNFTLKIRSTKLEDSAMYFCASSDFGGTNEKLFFGSGTQLSVL.

This clonotype was detected many times. The chain couples TRBV28 to TRBJ2-7, with 9 bases aligning to TRBD2. CDR1 and CDR2 from the germline V gene are MDHEN and SYDVKM. With 8 bases clipped from V and 4 bases from J, the junction kept 9 bases outside the gene matches. The length of the CDR3 is 14 residues. CDR3 amino acids: CASCAGTSRYEQYF. DNA of the CDR3: TGTGCCAGCTGTGCCGGGACTAGCAGGTACGAGCAGTACTTC.

V usage is TRBV9 and J usage is TRBJ1-2, with D unresolved. This CDR3 is built from 13 residues. Germline CDR1 SGDLS, CDR2 YYNGEE. V gave up 1 base and J gave up 2 bases, with 6 bases separating them. CDR3 residues: CASSVNDNYGYTF. The CDR3 nucleotides read TGTGCCAGCAGCGTAAATGACAACTATGGCTACACCTTC.

There are many counts of this clonotype. The gene calls are TRBV18 and TRBJ1-5; tentative D call: TRBD1 (5 bases). CDR3 length equals 15 residues. CDR1 and CDR2 from the germline V gene are KGHSH and LQKENI. Trimming removed 2 bases at V and 3 bases at J, with 11 bases between. The CDR3 bases are TGTGCCAGCTCACCAGCGGGGGGGAACAATCAGCCCCAGCATTTT. This encodes CASSPAGGNNQPQHF. Variable domain in full (rest from reference TRBV18 and TRBJ1-5): NAGVMQNPRHLVRRRGQEARLRCSPMKGHSHVYWYRQLPEEGLKFMVYLQKENIIDESGMPKERFSAEFPKEGPSILRIQQVVRGDSAAYFCASSPAGGNNQPQHFGDGTRLSIL.

The chain combines TRBV20-1 with TRBJ1-5; a possible D gene is TRBD1 (6 bases). From germline, CDR1 is DFQATT and CDR2 SNEGSKA (reference sequence). The CDR3 totals 15 residues. V lost 3 bases and J lost 5, with 17 bases in between. This chain's CDR3 is CSASLIGQGHQPQHF. CDR3 in DNA: TGCAGTGCTAGTCTAATCGGGCAGGGGCATCAGCCCCAGCATTTT.

There are many counts of this clonotype. This sequence joins TRBV9 and TRBJ1-2; perhaps TRBD1 as D (6 bases). CDR3 length: 13 amino acids. Trimming pared 3 bases from V and 4 bases from J, leaving 10 bases between. Germline assignment: CDR1 SGDLS and CDR2 YYNGEE. In nucleotides, the CDR3 is TGTGCCAGCAGCGAGGGACATCGCTATGGCTACACCTTC. Its translation: CASSEGHRYGYTF.

This clonotype showed up just a few times. A much larger clone lies a single base off, so this may be a read error. The chain links TRBV20-1 to TRBJ1-4, with D perhaps TRBD1 (5 bases). Looked up from germline, CDR1 is DFQATT and CDR2 is SNEGSKA (reference sequence). V lost 5 bases, J lost 8 bases, and 21 bases lay in between. The CDR3 has 15 residues. For the CDR3, the DNA is TGCAGTGCTCGACCCCCTGGCGGGGGGAGGGAAAAACTGTTTTTT. This sequence encodes CSARPPGGGREKLFF.